The 18 T cell receptor beta chains below come from one sample, sequenced in a study of stem cell transplantation in POMP-related autoinflammatory disease. Libraries were prepared by immunoSEQ multiplex PCR; TCRdb keeps only in-frame clonotypes and omits some of them. This repertoire shows roughly 68,000 clones, under 95% found once; its top ten account for 0.66%. Here the sequenced sample was CD4+ T cells from PBMCs, taken after stem cell transplantation. All receptors come from a human patient with POMP-related autoinflammation and immune dysregulation (PRAID). Part of the T cells may come from the graft donor.

This clone appeared a single time. V gene TRBV11-2 combines with J gene TRBJ2-1; 9 bases align to TRBD1. The CDR3 sequence is 17 residues long. V was pared by 5 bases and J by 7 bases, with 15 bases of the junction left unmatched. CDR1 SGHAT and CDR2 FQNNGV come from the germline V gene. The CDR3 here is CASSPRPGQGSENEQFF. The CDR3 bases are TGTGCCAGCAGCCCACGCCCGGGACAGGGTTCCGAAAATGAGCAGTTCTTC.

V gene TRBV9 combines with J gene TRBJ1-2; D ambiguous. CDR1 is SGDLS, CDR2 YYNGEE, per germline. Deletions cut 0 bases from V and 2 bases from J, with 8 bases between. The CDR3 is 14 amino acids. CDR3 in amino acids: CASSVGTGNYGYTF. CDR3 DNA sequence: TGTGCCAGCAGCGTAGGGACGGGGAACTATGGCTACACCTTC.

This clone showed up just once. The chain is built from TRBV19 and TRBJ2-2; possible D gene TRBD1, 5 bases. CDR1 is LNHDA and CDR2 is SQIVND in the germline V gene (reference sequence). The V and J ends lost 3 bases and 7 bases respectively, with 9 bases between them. This CDR3 is 13 amino acids long. The CDR3 reads CASSIWQGGELFF. CDR3 sequence (DNA): TGTGCCAGTAGTATTTGGCAGGGCGGGGAGCTGTTTTTT.

The chain combines TRBV19 with TRBJ1-3, with D unresolved. The CDR3 runs to 13 residues. Germline CDR1 reads LNHDA; CDR2 reads SQIVND (reference sequence). With 7 bases removed from V and 3 bases from J, the gap between germline ends came to 10 bases. CDR3: CASKQYDGNTIYF. DNA for the CDR3: TGTGCCAGTAAACAATATGATGGAAACACCATATATTTT.

J is TRBJ2-7 and V is TRBV6-6; 7 bases line up with TRBD2. The J segment lost 6 bases and the V segment lost 1 base, leaving 3 bases of the junction unmatched. Per the germline V gene, CDR1 is MNHNY and CDR2 is SVGAGI (reference sequence). CDR3 length: 13 amino acids. In DNA, the CDR3 is TGTGCCAGCAGTTACTTGGGGGAGGGCGAGCAGTACGTC. This gives the protein CASSYLGEGEQYV.

The chain carries TRBV29-1 and TRBJ1-1; tentatively, D is TRBD1 (5 bases). V lost 7 bases, J lost 11 bases, and 14 bases lay in between. The CDR3 is made up of 10 amino acids. The germline CDR1 and CDR2 sequences are SQVTM and ANQGSEA. The CDR3 nucleotides are TGCAGCGGGGACCTGGAAGGGGCTTTCTTT. Amino acids: CSGDLEGAFF.

The V call is TRBV19, the J call TRBJ2-1; D possibly corresponds to TRBD2 (6 bases). V was cut by 6 bases and J by 6 bases, with 15 bases left in between. CDR1 LNHDA and CDR2 SQIVND come from the germline V gene (reference sequence). The CDR3 is made up of 14 amino acids. The CDR3 bases are TGTGCCAGTAGGAACCTGGGGGGAAGCAATGAGCAGTTCTTC. It encodes CASRNLGGSNEQFF.

V usage is TRBV9 and J usage is TRBJ1-2; D is unresolved. The V end was cut by 0 bases, the J end by 0 bases, with 12 bases between. The length of the CDR3 is 16 residues. Germline CDR1 SGDLS, CDR2 YYNGEE. The CDR3 reads CASSVGLSDTNYGYTF. CDR3 nucleotide sequence: TGTGCCAGCAGCGTAGGGCTAAGCGACACTAACTATGGCTACACCTTC.

The chain is built from TRBV25-1 and TRBJ2-3, with TRBD2 as a possible D gene (5 bases). Trimming shortened V by 5 bases and J by 3 bases, and 9 bases separated the two germline ends. CDR3 length: 13 residues. Germline loops: CDR1 MGHDK, CDR2 SYGVNS. The CDR3 loop reads CASSNTRTDTQYF. The CDR3 DNA follows: TGTGCCAGCAGTAACACTAGAACAGATACGCAGTATTTT.

The rearrangement links TRBV2 to TRBJ2-7; D gene uncertain. This CDR3 has 11 amino acids. Germline V gene lookup returns CDR1 SNHLY and CDR2 FYNNEI. Trimming removed 4 bases from V and 7 bases from J, with 8 bases in between. The CDR3 nucleotides read TGTGCCAGCAGTGTGCCGAGGGAGCAGTACTTC. Residues: CASSVPREQYF.

This clone was detected only once. V gene TRBV19 combines with J gene TRBJ1-2; 8 bases fit TRBD1. The V and J ends lost 2 bases and 0 bases, in that order; junction bases with no gene match: 5. This CDR3 is built from 16 residues. CDR1 is LNHDA, CDR2 SQIVND, per germline (reference sequence). The DNA of the CDR3 is TGTGCCAGTAGTATAACCTGGGACAGGCCTAACTATGGCTACACCTTC. It codes for CASSITWDRPNYGYTF.

The chain employs TRBV6-5 and TRBJ1-1; no definite D call. From germline, CDR1 is MNHEY and CDR2 SVGAGI. This CDR3 is built from 16 residues. V was pared by 2 bases and J by 1 base, with 14 bases between. The CDR3 spells CASSYGGHPQNTEAFF. CDR3 DNA sequence: TGTGCCAGCAGTTACGGTGGGCATCCCCAGAACACTGAAGCTTTCTTT.

The chain is built from TRBV4-1 and TRBJ1-2; 9 bases line up with TRBD1. The CDR3 covers 14 residues. Germline V lookup: CDR1 MGHRA, CDR2 YSYEKL. Unmatched junction bases numbered 6, after V lost 2 bases and J lost 8 bases. As DNA, the CDR3 is TGCGCCAGCAGCCAATATACAGGGGGCAGGGGCTACACCTTC. Translating gives CASSQYTGGRGYTF.

The rearrangement uses TRBV13 and TRBJ2-2; D remains unclear. Per the germline V gene, CDR1 is PRHDT and CDR2 is FYEKMQ (reference sequence). There are 13 residues in the CDR3. The V and J ends lost 5 bases and 5 bases respectively, with 9 bases between them. In nucleotides, the CDR3 is TGTGCCAGCAGCCCACGGCGGACCGGGGAGCTGTTTTTT. Encoded protein: CASSPRRTGELFF. The full variable domain, its missing parts supplied by reference TRBV13 and TRBJ2-2, is AAGVIQSPRHLIKEKRETATLKCYPIPRHDTVYWYQQGPGQDPQFLISFYEKMQSDKGSIPDRFSAQQFSDYHSELNMSSLELGDSALYFCASSPRRTGELFFGEGSRLTVL.

This clone came up once. This chain uses TRBV7-9 with TRBJ2-7; D is possibly TRBD1 (5 bases). V dropped 4 bases and J dropped 4 bases, with 8 bases sitting between them. Germline CDR1 is SEHNR and CDR2 is FQNEAQ (reference sequence). CDR3 size: 12 residues. This CDR3 reads CASSWGGYEQYF. Written as DNA, the CDR3 is TGTGCCAGCAGCTGGGGCGGTTACGAGCAGTACTTC.

The V and J genes are TRBV3-1 (or the pseudogene TRBV3-2) and TRBJ2-2; 10 positions match TRBD2. The V gene's germline CDR1 is LGHDT and CDR2 YNNKEL (reference sequence). This CDR3 has 16 amino acids. V shed 4 bases and J 6 bases; nucleotides not matched to a gene: 8. CDR3 nucleotides: TGTGCCAGCAGCCCCCTCAGCGGGGGGGCTTCCGGGGAGCTGTTTTTT. Amino acids: CASSPLSGGASGELFF.

This chain links TRBV4-1 with TRBJ1-5; weak D call: TRBD1 (5 bases). The germline V gene has CDR1 MGHRA and CDR2 YSYEKL. The length of the CDR3 is 18 residues. The germline V and J ends were trimmed by 1 base and 0 bases, with 16 bases remaining between them. In nucleotides, the CDR3 is TGCGCCAGCAGCCAAGTATGGGGCAGCTATTATAGCAATCAGCCCCAGCATTTT. Translated: CASSQVWGSYYSNQPQHF.

V usage is TRBV5-1 and J usage is TRBJ2-3; 8 nucleotides line up with TRBD2. This CDR3 is built from 19 residues. Per germline, CDR1 SGHRS and CDR2 YFSETQ. V shed 4 bases, J shed 1 base, and the junction held 17 bases outside the gene matches. The CDR3 reads CASSATGLVLYGGTDTQYF. The CDR3, as DNA: TGCGCCAGCAGCGCGACGGGACTAGTTCTTTACGGAGGCACAGATACGCAGTATTTT.